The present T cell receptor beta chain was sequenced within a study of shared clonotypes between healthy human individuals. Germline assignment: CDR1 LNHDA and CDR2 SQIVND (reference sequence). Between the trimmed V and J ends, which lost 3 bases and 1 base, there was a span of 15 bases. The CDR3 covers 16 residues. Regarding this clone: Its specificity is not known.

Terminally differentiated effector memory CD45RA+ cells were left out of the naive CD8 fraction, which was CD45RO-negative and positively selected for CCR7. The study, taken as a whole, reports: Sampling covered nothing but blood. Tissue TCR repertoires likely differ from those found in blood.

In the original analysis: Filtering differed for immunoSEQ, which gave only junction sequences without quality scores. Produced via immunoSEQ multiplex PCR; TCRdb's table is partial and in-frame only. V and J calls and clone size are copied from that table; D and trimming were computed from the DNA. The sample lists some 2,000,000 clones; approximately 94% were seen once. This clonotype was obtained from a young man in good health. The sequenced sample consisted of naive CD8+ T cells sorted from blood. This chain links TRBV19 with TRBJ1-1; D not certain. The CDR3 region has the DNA TGTGCCAGTAGTATCGTGTACGGCGGGGAGAACACTGAAGCTTTCTTT. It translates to CASSIVYGGENTEAFF.